The clone carrying this T cell receptor (beta chain) was observed at least ten times. Its target is unknown. As for time point: sample taken at primary tumor resection. The study sequenced unsorted whole RNA from tumor, nontumor lung or frozen PBMC. The cohort: some 70 early-stage, untreated non-small cell lung cancer patients. The CDR3 runs 22 residues. Single TCR cDNA molecules each had their own unique molecular identifier. TCRdb passed the 5' RACE reads through MiXCR, listing each CDR3 protein once. This table holds some 25,000 distinct CDR3 sequences, 4% to 6% found once. The sample originates from a study of spatial heterogeneity in lung cancer. About the study: Mean representation of each unique TCR and UMI combination in the raw reads exceeded nine occurrences.

General study points: Resection saw ubiquitous expanded tumor TCRs appear in blood more than follow-up did.

The rearrangement links TRBV3-2 to TRBJ2-3; the table's D call TRBD2 went unverified against the DNA. TRBV3-2 is labeled a pseudogene. The source was PBMCs, collected at surgery. This TCR came from a male donor with early-stage non-small cell lung cancer. This CDR3 is CASSQDFCGRRDSRLRTDTQYF. The DNA for the CDR3 is TGTGCCAGCAGCCAAGATTTTTGCGGACGGAGGGATTCCAGGCTTCGCACAGATACGCAGTATTTT.